This passage covers 19 T cell receptor beta chains from one sample sequenced in a study of Ad26.COV2.S vaccination and SARS-CoV-2 variants. The repertoire was sequenced with immunoSEQ multiplex PCR; TCRdb's copy has only in-frame clones and lacks some. The data hold roughly 150,000 clones, with just over 85% observed a single time. Material: peripheral blood, obtained after recovery from COVID-19. All receptors derive from a human donor who had recovered from COVID-19.

The table lists this clone with a count of one. V gene TRBV11-2 combines with J gene TRBJ1-6, with D maybe TRBD1 (5 bases). The CDR3 contains 14 residues. V was trimmed by 3 bases and J by 8 bases, leaving 11 bases between them. In germline, CDR1 is SGHAT, CDR2 FQNNGV. CDR3: CASSFRGFDSPLHF. Written as DNA, the CDR3 is TGTGCCAGCAGCTTCCGGGGCTTTGATTCACCCCTCCACTTT. Drawing the rest from reference TRBV11-2 and TRBJ1-6, the complete variable domain is EAGVAQSPRYKIIEKRQSVAFWCNPISGHATLYWYQQILGQGPKLLIQFQNNGVVDDSQLPKDRFSAERLKGVDSTLKIQPAKLEDSAVYLCASSFRGFDSPLHFGNGTRLTVT.

The chain combines TRBV6-5 with TRBJ2-7, with TRBD1 matching over 8 bases. Germline V gene sequence: CDR1 MNHEY, CDR2 SVGAGI. The CDR3 consists of 13 residues. The trim removed 6 bases at V and 6 bases at J, leaving 7 bases unmatched. CDR3: CASSLRGQAEQYF. DNA for the CDR3: TGTGCCAGCAGCCTCAGGGGGCAAGCCGAGCAGTACTTC.

This clone was seen just once. The J gene is TRBJ2-5, the V gene TRBV28, with 15 positions matching TRBD2. The V gene end was trimmed by 6 bases and the J gene end by 1 base; junction bases not matched to a gene: 6. This CDR3 has 17 amino acids. Germline V lookup: CDR1 MDHEN, CDR2 SYDVKM. The CDR3 loop reads CASSLPGLAGGQETQYF. CDR3 coding DNA: TGTGCCAGCAGCCTCCCGGGACTAGCGGGGGGCCAAGAGACCCAGTACTTC.

The V gene is TRBV11-2, the J gene TRBJ2-5; no clear D. The CDR3 runs to 14 residues. V shed 1 base and J shed 2 bases, with 8 bases lying between them. Germline assignment: CDR1 SGHAT and CDR2 FQNNGV. The DNA of the CDR3 is TGTGCCAGCAGCTTAGGGACGAAACAAGAGACCCAGTACTTC. Protein product: CASSLGTKQETQYF. The variable domain in full, with the rest retrieved from reference TRBV11-2 and TRBJ2-5, is EAGVAQSPRYKIIEKRQSVAFWCNPISGHATLYWYQQILGQGPKLLIQFQNNGVVDDSQLPKDRFSAERLKGVDSTLKIQPAKLEDSAVYLCASSLGTKQETQYFGPGTRLLVL.

V gene TRBV15 combines with J gene TRBJ2-6; no firm D call. The CDR3 is 15 amino acids. V shed 3 bases and J shed 0 bases, with 6 bases lying between them. Germline CDR1 is LNHNV and CDR2 is YYDKDF (reference sequence). CDR3 nucleotide sequence: TGTGCCACCAGCAGTCAATACTCTGGGGCCAACGTCCTGACTTTC. Protein product: CATSSQYSGANVLTF.

The V call is TRBV30, the J call TRBJ2-7; 7 bases are shared with TRBD1. The CDR3 runs to 12 residues. Germline V gene data show CDR1 as GTSNPN and CDR2 as SVGIG (reference sequence). With 6 bases clipped from V and 6 bases from J, the junction kept 8 bases outside the gene matches. The CDR3 spells CACDRVGREQYF. The CDR3 DNA reads TGTGCCTGTGACAGGGTGGGACGCGAGCAGTACTTC.

This clone appeared once. The chain carries TRBV4-3 and TRBJ2-1; D call uncertain. Looked up from germline, CDR1 is LGHNA and CDR2 is YSLEER. The CDR3 length is 15 residues. The germline V and J ends were trimmed by 0 bases and 0 bases, with 6 bases remaining between them. The CDR3 protein is CASSQDPSSYNEQFF. In nucleotides, the CDR3 is TGCGCCAGCAGCCAAGACCCGAGCTCCTACAATGAGCAGTTCTTC.

The V call is TRBV28, the J call TRBJ1-1; D gene unclear. V dropped 8 bases and J dropped 10 bases, with 11 bases sitting between them. Germline lookup yields CDR1 MDHEN and CDR2 SYDVKM. This CDR3 is built from 10 residues. CDR3 bases: TGTGCCAGCTATGGACTAGGAGCTTTCTTT. Its protein is CASYGLGAFF. The variable domain in full, with the rest retrieved from reference TRBV28 and TRBJ1-1, is DVKVTQSSRYLVKRTGEKVFLECVQDMDHENMFWYRQDPGLGLRLIYFSYDVKMKEKGDIPEGYSVSREKKERFSLILESASTNQTSMYLCASYGLGAFFGQGTRLTVV.

This sequence joins TRBV18 and TRBJ1-2, with D uncertain. Trimming took 3 bases from V and 7 from J, leaving 9 bases between them. The CDR3 length is 12 residues. Germline assignment: CDR1 KGHSH and CDR2 LQKENI. CDR3 bases: TGTGCCAGCTCACCGACGGGGAGTGGCTACACCTTC. As protein: CASSPTGSGYTF.

This chain uses TRBV2 with TRBJ2-1; TRBD2 is a possible D gene (6 bases). The germline V and J ends were trimmed by 4 bases and 6 bases, with 7 bases remaining between them. Per the germline V gene, CDR1 is SNHLY and CDR2 is FYNNEI. The CDR3 contains 12 residues. Written as DNA, the CDR3 is TGTGCCAGCAGTGGGACTATCAATGAGCAGTTCTTC. Amino acids: CASSGTINEQFF.

The chain has TRBV2 and TRBJ2-5, with D perhaps matching TRBD1 or TRBD2 (7 bases each). The CDR3 is 17 residues long. The germline V gene encodes CDR1 SNHLY and CDR2 FYNNEI. Trimming took 8 bases from V and 2 from J, leaving 24 bases between them. The chain's CDR3 is CASRTAGADRSQETQYF. In nucleotides, the CDR3 is TGTGCCAGCCGAACGGCGGGGGCGGACAGGTCACAAGAGACCCAGTACTTC.

In this sample, this clone turned up a few times. The chain employs TRBV5-6 and TRBJ1-5; 10 bases agree with TRBD1. CDR1 is SGHDT, CDR2 YYEEEE, per germline. The V gene end was trimmed by 0 bases and the J gene end by 2 bases; junction bases not matched to a gene: 11. The CDR3 runs to 19 residues. The CDR3 region has the DNA TGTGCCAGCAGCTTGGCCAGGGTGACAGGGGGCCAGGGCAATCAGCCCCAGCATTTT. It is translated as CASSLARVTGGQGNQPQHF.

The chain is built from TRBV5-1 and TRBJ1-6; D is possibly TRBD1 (6 bases). Germline CDR1 and CDR2: SGHRS and YFSETQ. The ends were cut back, 1 base at V and 6 bases at J, with 11 bases in the middle. The CDR3 has 15 amino acids. CDR3 protein: CASSLTGLGNSPLHF. In DNA, the CDR3 is TGCGCCAGCAGCTTGACAGGGTTGGGTAATTCACCCCTCCACTTT. Full variable domain (remainder filled in from reference TRBV5-1 and TRBJ1-6): KAGVTQTPRYLIKTRGQQVTLSCSPISGHRSVSWYQQTPGQGLQFLFEYFSETQRNKGNFPGRFSGRQFSNSRSEMNVSTLELGDSALYLCASSLTGLGNSPLHFGNGTRLTVT.

A note on this clone: One end of the junction varies from germline; a read error may be responsible. The chain couples TRBV5-5 to TRBJ1-1; 8 bases agree with TRBD1. Germline CDR1 and CDR2: SGHKS and YYEKEE (reference sequence). The CDR3 is 18 residues long. The CDR3 is CASSLVPGQGGKNSEAFF. CDR3 DNA sequence: TGTGCCAGCAGCTTGGTCCCCGGACAGGGAGGGAAGAACAGTGAAGCTTTCTTT.

The chain carries TRBV7-2 and TRBJ2-7; 8 bases are shared with TRBD2. The CDR3 covers 16 residues. Germline V gives CDR1 SGHTA, CDR2 FQGNSA. V lost 5 bases, J lost 6 bases, and 15 bases stayed unmatched. The CDR3 DNA reads as TGTGCCAGCAGCCCCGCCGGGGGGGCCCTCTTCTTCGAGCAGTACTTC. It codes for CASSPAGGALFFEQYF.

The chain employs TRBV30 and TRBJ2-7, with unresolved D. CDR1 GTSNPN and CDR2 SVGIG come from the germline V gene (reference sequence). V lost 0 bases to trimming and J lost 5 bases, with 17 bases between them. The CDR3 totals 15 residues. CDR3 residues: CAWSVKGSMSDEQYF. The DNA for the CDR3 is TGTGCCTGGAGTGTTAAAGGCTCAATGAGCGACGAGCAGTACTTC.

This chain joins TRBV6-2 or TRBV6-3 and TRBJ1-4; 7 bases align to TRBD1. The CDR3 is 16 amino acids. The germline V gene has CDR1 MNHEY and CDR2 SVGEGT. The ends lost 6 bases at V and 7 bases at J; junction bases unmatched: 14. For the CDR3, the DNA is TGTGCCAGCAGCCCAGGGAGGACAGGAGGACCTGAAAAACTGTTTTTT. Protein product: CASSPGRTGGPEKLFF.

The chain recombines TRBV6-5 with TRBJ1-1, with a possible D match to TRBD1 (5 bases). V shed 10 bases and J shed 7 bases, with 19 bases lying between them. Germline V gene data show CDR1 as MNHEY and CDR2 as SVGAGI. The CDR3 spans 13 residues. The CDR3, as DNA: TGTGCCACCACCGTGGAGGGGAGGGGTGAAGCTTTCTTT. It encodes CATTVEGRGEAFF.

The V and J genes are TRBV13 and TRBJ2-7; D unresolved. The length of the CDR3 is 11 residues. V gave up 5 bases and J gave up 3 bases, with 5 bases separating them. CDR1 and CDR2 (germline): PRHDT, FYEKMQ (reference sequence). The CDR3 bases are TGTGCCAGCAGCGCGCGCTACGAGCAGTACTTC. Protein sequence: CASSARYEQYF.